One sample yielded the 21 T cell receptor beta chains listed below, sequenced in a study of identical twins. A single record per CDR3 protein comes from TCRdb applying MiXCR to the 5' RACE reads. The data show around 280,000 distinct CDR3 sequences, about 8% seen once. The same sample was also used in a study of yellow fever vaccine responses in identical twins.

The specimen was memory (CD45RO+) T cells sorted from blood. The receptors shown here come from a woman under 30 in good health.

This clonotype was counted ten times or more. The chain combines TRBV4-2 with TRBJ2-7, with 9 bases that match TRBD1. V trimming: 0 bases; J trimming: 3 bases; junction bases outside the gene matches: 6. Germline V gives CDR1 LGHNA, CDR2 YNFKEQ. This CDR3 spans 16 amino acids. CDR3 protein: CASSQDADRGDYEQYF. Here the CDR3 DNA reads TGTGCCAGCAGCCAAGATGCCGACAGGGGGGACTACGAGCAGTACTTC.

The chain links TRBV5-6 to TRBJ2-7; D not resolved. V shed 0 bases and J shed 6 bases, with 7 bases lying between them. The CDR3 sequence is 12 residues long. Germline CDR1 reads SGHDT; CDR2 reads YYEEEE. In DNA form, the CDR3 reads TGTGCCAGCAGCTTGGCAGGCCGCGAGCAGTACGTC. Protein product: CASSLAGREQYV.

This clonotype was seen more than once but under ten times. J is TRBJ2-3 and V is TRBV29-1; 8 bases are shared with TRBD2. The CDR3 is 13 residues long. The trim removed 4 bases at V and 4 bases at J, leaving 4 bases unmatched. Germline loops: CDR1 SQVTM, CDR2 ANQGSEA. This CDR3 reads CSVGPAGADTQYF. Here the CDR3 DNA reads TGCAGCGTTGGCCCAGCGGGAGCAGATACGCAGTATTTT.

This clonotype was observed a handful of times. CDR3 residues: CASSPGLAGAGYNEQFF. CDR3 nucleotides: TGTGCCAGCAGCCCGGGACTAGCGGGAGCAGGCTACAATGAGCAGTTCTTC. V usage is TRBV12-3 or TRBV12-4 and J usage is TRBJ2-1, with 14 nucleotides matching TRBD2. This CDR3 is built from 17 residues. The trim removed 6 bases at V and 3 bases at J, leaving 7 bases unmatched.

This clonotype was seen at least ten times. The chain links TRBV24-1 to TRBJ1-5; TRBD1 is a possible D gene (6 bases). V was cut by 9 bases and J by 9 bases, with 14 bases left in between. The CDR3 has 12 residues. Germline-derived CDR1 and CDR2 are KGHDR and SFDVKD. This CDR3 reads CATGGPRGPQHF. The CDR3, as DNA: TGTGCCACCGGGGGGCCCAGAGGGCCCCAGCATTTT.

The J gene is TRBJ1-1, the V gene TRBV18; D not certain. CDR3 length: 12 residues. V lost 4 bases and J lost 5, with 8 bases in between. Per germline, CDR1 KGHSH and CDR2 LQKENI. CDR3 nucleotides: TGTGCCAGCTCACTTGAGCGGACTGAAGCTTTCTTT. Translation gives CASSLERTEAFF.

The chain employs TRBV21-1 and TRBJ2-5; the table calls TRBD1, which could not be checked here. TRBV21-1 is labeled a pseudogene. The length of the CDR3 is 18 residues. CDR3 residues: CASSILSRPGRHQETQYF. The CDR3 nucleotides read TGTGCCAGCAGCATCCTCTCGCGGCCAGGGCGCCACCAAGAGACCCAGTACTTC.

This clonotype appeared many times. The V call is TRBV3-1, the J call TRBJ2-7, with D possibly matching TRBD1 (5 bases). Germline CDR1 and CDR2: LGHDT and YNNKEL (reference sequence). The CDR3 consists of 13 residues. The germline V and J ends were trimmed by 4 bases and 7 bases, with 14 bases remaining between them. In DNA form, the CDR3 reads TGTGCCAGCAGCCCCACAGGCTTTGGGGAGCAGTACGTC. This sequence encodes CASSPTGFGEQYV.

This clonotype was found many times. The V gene is TRBV2, the J gene TRBJ2-5; 9 bases line up with TRBD2. Germline V gene sequence: CDR1 SNHLY, CDR2 FYNNEI. CDR3 length: 16 amino acids. With V trimmed by 7 bases and J by 0 bases, 9 bases remained unmatched. The CDR3 nucleotides are TGTGCCAGCACTCCCCAACTAGCGGGTAACCAAGAGACCCAGTACTTC. Translated: CASTPQLAGNQETQYF. Based on the CDR3 plus reference TRBV2 and TRBJ2-5, the full variable domain is EPEVTQTPSHQVTQMGQEVILRCVPISNHLYFYWYRQILGQKVEFLVSFYNNEISEKSEIFDDQFSVERPDGSNFTLKIRSTKLEDSAMYFCASTPQLAGNQETQYFGPGTRLLVL.

This clonotype showed up many times. The chain uses TRBV4-2 and TRBJ1-5, with D tentatively TRBD1 (5 bases). V shed 0 bases and J shed 1 base, with 10 bases lying between them. This CDR3 comprises 16 residues. The V gene's germline CDR1 is LGHNA and CDR2 YNFKEQ. The CDR3 DNA sequence: TGTGCCAGCAGCCAAGAGACAGTGGCGAGCAATCAGCCCCAGCATTTT. It specifies CASSQETVASNQPQHF.

About this clonotype: The conserved closing phenylalanine or tryptophan is absent in this CDR3, likely reflecting a read error. The gene calls are TRBV5-1 and TRBJ2-3; TRBD1 matches 8 bases. With 6 bases clipped from V and 2 bases from J, the junction kept 11 bases outside the gene matches. This CDR3 has 16 residues. CDR1 is SGHRS and CDR2 is YFSETQ in the germline V gene. The CDR3 bases are TGCGCCAGCACTCTGAAGGACAGGGTCCCCACAGATACGCAGTATTCT. Its translation is CASTLKDRVPTDTQYS.

This clonotype was seen at least ten times. The CDR3 here is CASSLAETGDHTEAFF. The CDR3 DNA reads as TGTGCCAGCAGCTTAGCTGAGACAGGAGACCACACTGAAGCTTTCTTT. This chain connects TRBV7-8 to TRBJ1-1, with D possibly being TRBD1 (6 bases). Germline V gives CDR1 SGHVS, CDR2 FQNEAQ. The CDR3 is 16 residues long. V gave up 0 bases and J gave up 3 bases, with 14 bases separating them.

This clonotype was observed many times. The chain has TRBV6-1 and TRBJ2-1; 8 positions agree with TRBD2. The CDR3 contains 17 residues. From germline, CDR1 is MNHNS and CDR2 SASEGT. V was pared by 2 bases and J by 7 bases, with 13 bases of the junction left unmatched. The CDR3, as DNA: TGTGCCAGCAGTGAACCGCGGACTAGCTTGTCGGATAATGAGCAGTTCTTC. Amino acid sequence: CASSEPRTSLSDNEQFF.

The chain couples TRBV7-8 to TRBJ2-3; D might be TRBD1 or TRBD2, each matching 7 bases. Between the trimmed V and J ends, which lost 3 bases and 0 bases, there was a span of 13 bases. The CDR3 is made up of 16 amino acids. Germline lookup yields CDR1 SGHVS and CDR2 FQNEAQ. The CDR3 spells CASSFSGGGSTDTQYF. CDR3 coding DNA: TGTGCCAGCAGCTTTTCAGGGGGGGGGAGCACAGATACGCAGTATTTT.

The J gene is TRBJ1-3, the V gene TRBV29-1, with D perhaps TRBD1 (6 bases). Germline V lookup: CDR1 SQVTM, CDR2 ANQGSEA. The CDR3 runs to 15 residues. Trimming left V 5 bases short and J 0 bases short, with 14 bases between. CDR3 coding DNA: TGCAGCGTTCCGGGCCAGGGGACCTCTGGAAACACCATATATTTT. It yields the protein CSVPGQGTSGNTIYF.

The J gene is TRBJ2-3, the V gene TRBV15, with D hard to call. This CDR3 has 14 amino acids. Germline V gene data show CDR1 as LNHNV and CDR2 as YYDKDF (reference sequence). Trimming pared 7 bases from V and 0 bases from J, leaving 11 bases between. The CDR3 here is CATTYSLSTDTQYF. The CDR3 DNA follows: TGTGCCACCACCTATAGCTTAAGCACAGATACGCAGTATTTT.

This clonotype was counted many times. The J gene is TRBJ2-1, the V gene TRBV5-1, with 9 positions matching TRBD2. The CDR3 length is 16 residues. CDR1 and CDR2 from the germline V gene are SGHRS and YFSETQ. The V segment lost 3 bases and the J segment 6 bases; nucleotides outside the gene matches: 10. The CDR3: CASSSSSGAKSNEQFF. As DNA, the CDR3 is TGCGCCAGCAGCTCCTCTAGCGGGGCGAAAAGCAATGAGCAGTTCTTC.

The chain joins TRBV5-1 to TRBJ1-1, with D unclear. V shed 2 bases and J shed 0 bases, with 20 bases lying between them. This CDR3 contains 18 residues. CDR1 and CDR2 from the germline V gene are SGHRS and YFSETQ. The CDR3 DNA is TGCGCCAGCAGCTTTCGACGTCCAGGCGAGAGTATGAACACTGAAGCTTTCTTT. This encodes CASSFRRPGESMNTEAFF.

The CDR3 spells CASSEAWDRGNQPQHF. In nucleotides, the CDR3 is TGTGCCAGCAGTGAAGCGTGGGACAGGGGCAATCAGCCCCAGCATTTT. J is TRBJ1-5 and V is TRBV6-1; 9 bases are a match to TRBD1. The CDR3 spans 16 residues. With V trimmed by 0 bases and J by 2 bases, 2 bases remained unmatched. Germline assignment: CDR1 MNHNS and CDR2 SASEGT.

This clonotype was seen ten or more times. This chain links TRBV4-1 with TRBJ1-4; no clear D. CDR1 is MGHRA, CDR2 YSYEKL, per germline. This CDR3 has 15 amino acids. Trimming took 0 bases from V and 5 from J, leaving 10 bases between them. The CDR3 nucleotides are TGCGCCAGCAGCCAAGACCTGAGACAAAATGAAAAACTGTTTTTT. Encoded protein: CASSQDLRQNEKLFF.

Ten or more counts support this clonotype. One junction end disagrees with the germline gene, perhaps due to a read error. The chain couples TRBV2 to TRBJ1-1; weak D call: TRBD1 (6 bases). Germline V CDR1 and CDR2: SNHLY, FYNNEI. This CDR3 region has 11 residues. As DNA, the CDR3 is TGTGCCAGCCTCCGGGACACGGAAGCTTTCTTT. Its protein is CASLRDTEAFF. Full variable domain (remainder filled in from reference TRBV2 and TRBJ1-1): EPEVTQTPSHQVTQMGQEVILRCVPISNHLYFYWYRQILGQKVEFLVSFYNNEISEKSEIFDDQFSVERPDGSNFTLKIRSTKLEDSAMYFCASLRDTEAFFGQGTRLTVV.